This T cell receptor beta chain was identified in a study of brain T cells in children with intractable seizures. The data were produced by immunoSEQ multiplex PCR, yet TCRdb's version contains in-frame clones alone and is incomplete. Here the sample spans about 80,000 clones, about 90% being singletons. Looked up from germline, CDR1 is SGDLS and CDR2 is YYNGEE. This CDR3 spans 14 amino acids. V lost 2 bases, J lost 7 bases, and 5 bases stayed unmatched. Sequencing was limited to surgery cases with top T cell transcript signatures in brain tissue. The origin of this receptor is a girl aged 2 to 10 with Rasmussen encephalitis and intractable seizures. The sample here was peripheral blood, taken at surgery. V is TRBV9 and J is TRBJ2-1, with 8 bases fitting TRBD1. CDR3 sequence reads: CASSVQGQGNEQFF. CDR3 in DNA: TGTGCCAGCAGCGTCCAAGGACAGGGTAATGAGCAGTTCTTC.